The 29 T cell receptor beta chains below all came from one sample that was sequenced in a study of T-cell memory formation after mild COVID-19. TCRdb passed the 5' RACE reads through MiXCR, listing each CDR3 protein once. The data show approximately 260,000 distinct CDR3 sequences, with around 15% seen just once and around 3.4% held by the top ten. The sample comprised PBMCs or a T cell subset sorted from them (not recorded which). These receptors were collected from a man aged 18-30 years who had mild COVID-19 (a few samples of this study predate the infection). Cell type and time point are not known.

Many counts were recorded for this clonotype. V gene TRBV3-1 combines with J gene TRBJ2-4; no reliable D call. This CDR3 contains 11 residues. V was clipped by 0 bases and J by 12 bases, with 6 bases between them. The germline V gene encodes CDR1 LGHDT and CDR2 YNNKEL (reference sequence). CDR3 sequence (DNA): TGTGCCAGCAGCCAAGATGGCGCTCAGTACTTC. It encodes CASSQDGAQYF. The whole variable domain, filled in from reference TRBV3-1 and TRBJ2-4, reads DTAVSQTPKYLVTQMGNDKSIKCEQNLGHDTMYWYKQDSKKFLKIMFSYNNKELIINETVPNRFSPKSPDKAHLNLHINSLELGDSAVYFCASSQDGAQYFGAGTRLSVL.

This clonotype was counted between two and nine times. The rearrangement uses TRBV5-1 and TRBJ1-2, with 8 positions matching TRBD1. Trimming cost V 7 bases and J 8 bases; bases outside gene matches: 10. Germline CDR1 is SGHRS and CDR2 is YFSETQ. The CDR3 totals 13 residues. CDR3 amino acids: CASYGGQGLGYTF. CDR3 sequence (DNA): TGCGCCAGCTACGGTGGACAGGGCCTGGGCTACACCTTC. Looking up the rest from reference TRBV5-1 and TRBJ1-2 gives the full variable domain: KAGVTQTPRYLIKTRGQQVTLSCSPISGHRSVSWYQQTPGQGLQFLFEYFSETQRNKGNFPGRFSGRQFSNSRSEMNVSTLELGDSALYLCASYGGQGLGYTFGSGTRLTVV.

Only a few counts were recorded for this clonotype. The chain has TRBV28 and TRBJ1-1, with TRBD1 as a possible D gene (6 bases). This CDR3 is 14 amino acids long. Trimming removed 6 bases from V and 6 bases from J, with 17 bases in between. Per germline, CDR1 MDHEN and CDR2 SYDVKM. This CDR3 is CASSPAGGRAEAFF. CDR3 nucleotides: TGTGCCAGCAGCCCTGCGGGGGGGCGAGCTGAAGCTTTCTTT.

This clonotype was observed many times. The genes are TRBV9 and TRBJ2-3, with TRBD1 as a possible D gene (6 bases). This CDR3 is built from 14 residues. In germline, CDR1 is SGDLS, CDR2 YYNGEE. Trimming pared 0 bases from V and 4 bases from J, leaving 9 bases between. The CDR3 nucleotides are TGTGCCAGCAGCGTAGCAGGGGACGCAGATACGCAGTATTTT. Translation: CASSVAGDADTQYF.

This clonotype was counted only a few times. The rearrangement links TRBV2 to TRBJ2-7; the D gene is possibly TRBD1 (6 bases). Trimming shortened V by 4 bases and J by 1 base, and 14 bases separated the two germline ends. Germline loops: CDR1 SNHLY, CDR2 FYNNEI. This CDR3 contains 15 residues. CDR3 nucleotides: TGTGCCAGCAGTGGGATCCAGGGGATTTCCTACGAGCAGTACTTC. Translation gives CASSGIQGISYEQYF.

This clonotype has a handful of counts. The rearrangement links TRBV19 to TRBJ2-1; the match to TRBD2 covers 13 bases. The CDR3 consists of 17 residues. J gave up 1 base and V 4 bases, and 4 bases lay outside the gene matches. Germline V CDR1 and CDR2: LNHDA, SQIVND (reference sequence). The CDR3 region is CASSTMTSGGSYNEQFF. The DNA of the CDR3 is TGTGCCAGTAGTACGATGACTAGCGGGGGGTCCTACAATGAGCAGTTCTTC.

This clonotype was counted between two and nine times. This chain links TRBV7-3 with TRBJ1-6; possible D gene TRBD1, 6 bases. The CDR3 extends over 13 amino acids. The V end lost 3 bases, the J end lost 8 bases, and 8 bases lay between the germline ends. The germline CDR1 and CDR2 sequences are SGHTA and FQGTGA. CDR3 DNA sequence: TGTGCCAGCAGCTTCGCAGGGGATTCACCCCTCCACTTT. The encoded protein is CASSFAGDSPLHF. The whole variable domain, remainder taken from reference TRBV7-3 and TRBJ1-6, is GAGVSQTPSNKVTEKGKYVELRCDPISGHTALYWYRQSLGQGPEFLIYFQGTGAADDSGLPNDRFFAVRPEGSVSTLKIQRTERGDSAVYLCASSFAGDSPLHFGNGTRLTVT.

This rearrangement joins TRBV5-1 to TRBJ2-1, with 8 bases that match TRBD1. The CDR3 sequence is 15 residues long. Germline CDR1 is SGHRS and CDR2 is YFSETQ. The ends lost 4 bases at V and 6 bases at J; junction bases unmatched: 9. The chain's CDR3 is CASSGIPGTGNEQFF. CDR3 DNA sequence: TGCGCCAGCAGCGGGATTCCCGGGACAGGCAATGAGCAGTTCTTC.

CDR3 nucleotide sequence: TGTGCCAGCAGCTCAGGAGGGGAAACTGAAGCTTTCTTT. This translates into CASSSGGETEAFF. This chain uses TRBV6-5 with TRBJ1-1; D perhaps matches TRBD1 (5 bases). V dropped 6 bases and J dropped 5 bases, with 13 bases sitting between them. Germline V gives CDR1 MNHEY, CDR2 SVGAGI. The CDR3 contains 13 residues.

This clonotype showed up just a few times. The genes are TRBV7-2 and TRBJ2-3; no clear D. Germline V gene lookup returns CDR1 SGHTA and CDR2 FQGNSA. The V end lost 0 bases, the J end lost 3 bases, and 10 bases lay between the germline ends. The CDR3 is 15 residues long. The CDR3 loop reads CASSLASLGTDTQYF. The CDR3 DNA reads as TGTGCCAGCAGCTTAGCGAGTTTGGGTACAGATACGCAGTATTTT.

This clonotype was counted only a few times. The chain links TRBV29-1 to TRBJ2-1; a possible D gene is TRBD2 (5 bases). The ends were cut back, 3 bases at V and 12 bases at J, with 21 bases in the middle. CDR3 length: 14 amino acids. Germline V gives CDR1 SQVTM, CDR2 ANQGSEA. The CDR3 DNA is TGCAGCGTTGAGACGACCCCTGGGAGCCAGGCGCAGTTCTTC. Encoded protein: CSVETTPGSQAQFF.

This CDR3 reads CASSWTGSGNTEAFF. The CDR3 nucleotides read TGTGCCAGCAGCTGGACAGGGTCCGGGAACACTGAAGCTTTCTTT. V gene TRBV7-2 combines with J gene TRBJ1-1, with TRBD1 matching over 8 bases. CDR3 size: 15 residues. Germline assignment: CDR1 SGHTA and CDR2 FQGNSA. J lost 1 base, V lost 4 bases, and 5 bases had no gene match.

The chain joins TRBV15 to TRBJ2-3; TRBD1 matches 10 bases. Trimming took 5 bases from V and 7 from J; bases not matched to a gene: 9. This CDR3 contains 15 residues. Germline lookup yields CDR1 LNHNV and CDR2 YYDKDF (reference sequence). The CDR3 region has the DNA TGTGCCACCAGCGCCATGACAGGGGGCGGAAATACGCAGTATTTT. Translation: CATSAMTGGGNTQYF.

This clonotype was counted only a few times. This chain joins TRBV10-3 and TRBJ2-7, with TRBD2 as a possible D gene (5 bases). Germline V CDR1 and CDR2: ENHRY, SYGVKD. V was shortened by 0 bases and J by 3 bases, with 6 bases between the two germline ends. The CDR3 consists of 13 residues. The CDR3 coding sequence is TGTGCCATCAGTGAGTCTGGGAGCTACGAGCAGTACGTC. This gives the protein CAISESGSYEQYV.

This rearrangement joins TRBV30 to TRBJ2-3; no definite D call. Germline V gene data show CDR1 as GTSNPN and CDR2 as SVGIG (reference sequence). V lost 0 bases, J lost 7 bases, and 11 bases lay in between. The CDR3 contains 13 residues. The CDR3 DNA is TGTGCCTGGAGTGTAACGGAGAAGAATACGCAGTATTTT. This translates into CAWSVTEKNTQYF.

This clonotype turned up a few times. The V and J genes are TRBV24-1 and TRBJ2-3; tentative D call: TRBD1 (6 bases). Trimming took 7 bases from V and 3 from J, leaving 7 bases between them. The CDR3 runs to 12 residues. Per the germline V gene, CDR1 is KGHDR and CDR2 is SFDVKD. The CDR3 is CATSQGTDTQYF. CDR3 DNA sequence: TGTGCCACCAGCCAGGGGACAGATACGCAGTATTTT.

This clonotype was counted a few times. The chain employs TRBV7-2 and TRBJ1-2; perhaps TRBD1 as D (6 bases). The V end was cut by 0 bases, the J end by 7 bases, with 15 bases between. Germline-derived CDR1 and CDR2 are SGHTA and FQGNSA. The CDR3 totals 15 residues. CDR3 residues: CASSLALMGAGGYTF. The CDR3 nucleotides are TGTGCCAGCAGCTTAGCGCTAATGGGGGCTGGTGGCTACACCTTC.

The table lists this clonotype with a few counts. J is TRBJ2-7 and V is TRBV6-2 or TRBV6-3, with a possible D match to TRBD1 (5 bases). From germline, CDR1 is MNHEY and CDR2 SVGEGT. CDR3 length: 12 amino acids. Deletions cut 4 bases from V and 3 bases from J, with 7 bases between. CDR3 amino acids: CASSSGFYEQYV. The CDR3 nucleotides are TGTGCCAGCAGTTCAGGGTTCTACGAGCAGTACGTC.

This clonotype came up a few times. The V call is TRBV6-5, the J call TRBJ1-2, with D unresolved. The CDR3 spans 14 residues. Germline V lookup: CDR1 MNHEY, CDR2 SVGAGI. CDR3 amino acids: CGSKRAAPNYGYTF. As DNA, the CDR3 is TGTGGTTCCAAGCGGGCAGCACCTAACTATGGCTACACCTTC.

The genes are TRBV7-3 and TRBJ2-3; maybe TRBD1 (7 bases). Trimming took off 5 bases at V and 7 bases at J, with 22 bases between the two ends. Looked up from germline, CDR1 is SGHTA and CDR2 is FQGTGA. This CDR3 spans 16 amino acids. The CDR3 DNA follows: TGTGCCAGCAGCCGGACAGGAGGGGTTACGGGGTATACGCAGTATTTT. It codes for CASSRTGGVTGYTQYF.

This clonotype showed up just a few times. One base away lies a much larger clone, so this may be a sequencing read error. CDR3 protein: CASSQDRYSPLHF. DNA for the CDR3: TGTGCCAGCAGCCAAGATCGGTATTCACCCCTCCACTTT. The chain carries TRBV3-1 and TRBJ1-6, with D uncertain. The V end lost 0 bases, the J end lost 8 bases, and 5 bases lay between the germline ends. The CDR3 is made up of 13 amino acids. Germline CDR1 and CDR2: LGHDT and YNNKEL (reference sequence).

The chain has TRBV5-1 and TRBJ2-1, with TRBD2 matching 8 bases. This CDR3 is 16 amino acids long. Germline V lookup: CDR1 SGHRS, CDR2 YFSETQ. V was pared by 3 bases and J by 0 bases, with 5 bases of the junction left unmatched. The CDR3 region has the DNA TGCGCCAGCAGCTCGAGCGGGGGTAGCTCCTACAATGAGCAGTTCTTC. Encoded protein: CASSSSGGSSYNEQFF. The full variable domain, its missing parts supplied by reference TRBV5-1 and TRBJ2-1, is KAGVTQTPRYLIKTRGQQVTLSCSPISGHRSVSWYQQTPGQGLQFLFEYFSETQRNKGNFPGRFSGRQFSNSRSEMNVSTLELGDSALYLCASSSSGGSSYNEQFFGPGTRLTVL.

The genes are TRBV5-1 and TRBJ1-1; a possible D gene is TRBD1 (6 bases). CDR1 SGHRS and CDR2 YFSETQ come from the germline V gene. The CDR3 is 14 amino acids. V gave up 0 bases and J gave up 6 bases, with 12 bases separating them. The CDR3 bases are TGCGCCAGCAGCTTGGAAGGGACATGGGCTGAAGCTTTCTTT. It codes for CASSLEGTWAEAFF. The full variable domain, its missing parts supplied by reference TRBV5-1 and TRBJ1-1, is KAGVTQTPRYLIKTRGQQVTLSCSPISGHRSVSWYQQTPGQGLQFLFEYFSETQRNKGNFPGRFSGRQFSNSRSEMNVSTLELGDSALYLCASSLEGTWAEAFFGQGTRLTVV.

CDR3 sequence: CASSQDYLAGGTDTQYF. CDR3 bases: TGCGCCAGCAGCCAAGATTATTTAGCGGGGGGCACAGATACGCAGTATTTT. The chain is built from TRBV4-1 and TRBJ2-3; 9 nucleotides align to TRBD2. Unmatched junction bases numbered 5, after V lost 0 bases and J lost 1 base. Germline V gene sequence: CDR1 MGHRA, CDR2 YSYEKL. The CDR3 is 17 residues long.

This clonotype was seen ten or more times. The V and J genes are TRBV7-2 and TRBJ2-3; 11 nucleotides match TRBD2. Germline V CDR1 and CDR2: SGHTA, FQGNSA. J was trimmed by 3 bases and V by 3 bases; bases with no gene match: 8. The CDR3 has 17 amino acids. CDR3 coding DNA: TGTGCCAGCAGCTTTACTAGCGGGGGCACCTTTACAGATACGCAGTATTTT. Its translation: CASSFTSGGTFTDTQYF.

The chain couples TRBV7-2 to TRBJ1-4; D ambiguous. Germline assignment: CDR1 SGHTA and CDR2 FQGNSA. V lost 1 base and J lost 1, with 1 base in between. The CDR3 has 13 residues. This CDR3 reads CASSLGTNEKLFF. The CDR3 DNA follows: TGTGCCAGCAGCTTAGGAACTAATGAAAAACTGTTTTTT.

This clonotype appeared a few times. The chain couples TRBV2 to TRBJ1-1, with D unresolved. In germline, CDR1 is SNHLY, CDR2 FYNNEI. This CDR3 comprises 13 residues. V lost 6 bases to trimming and J lost 3 bases, with 11 bases between them. The CDR3 nucleotides are TGTGCCAGCAGACTGATAGTGGACACTGAAGCTTTCTTT. Amino acid sequence: CASRLIVDTEAFF.

The chain is built from TRBV15 and TRBJ2-5; D is unresolved. The CDR3 consists of 14 residues. CDR1 and CDR2 from the germline V gene are LNHNV and YYDKDF (reference sequence). V lost 0 bases and J lost 0, with 5 bases in between. The CDR3 DNA follows: TGTGCCACCAGCAGAGACGGTAACCAAGAGACCCAGTACTTC. It encodes CATSRDGNQETQYF.

The V call is TRBV18, the J call TRBJ2-3, with D hard to call. Germline values: CDR1 KGHSH, CDR2 LQKENI. There are 14 residues in the CDR3. V was cut by 1 base and J by 0 bases, with 5 bases left in between. The CDR3 spells CASSPRSSTDTQYF. Written as DNA, the CDR3 is TGTGCCAGCTCACCACGGTCTAGCACAGATACGCAGTATTTT.